The 17 T cell receptor beta chains below all came from one sample that was sequenced in a study of cytomegalovirus exposure and HLA in healthy donors. Amplification used 60 Vbeta primers and 13 Jbeta primers. Repertoires were generated with immunoSEQ multiplex PCR, while TCRdb's copy carries only in-frame clones and drops some. The table has approximately 190,000 clones, about 85% seen once. Sequences were obtained from PBMCs. These receptor sequences come from a man in his fifties or sixties in good health and CMV-seronegative.

J is TRBJ1-1 and V is TRBV6-5; TRBD1 is a possible D gene (6 bases). The CDR3 is made up of 15 amino acids. CDR1 is MNHEY, CDR2 SVGAGI, per germline. Trimming removed 7 bases from V and 4 bases from J, with 19 bases in between. The CDR3 nucleotides read TGTGCCAGCATCCAGGGCGGGGGCGCGGGCACTGAAGCTTTCTTT. This encodes CASIQGGGAGTEAFF.

The chain has TRBV10-1 and TRBJ2-7; D possibly corresponds to TRBD1 (5 bases). Deletions cut 9 bases from V and 5 bases from J, with 17 bases between. Germline V gene sequence: CDR1 WNHNN, CDR2 SYGVQD (reference sequence). This CDR3 region has 13 residues. CDR3 nucleotide sequence: TGCGCCAGTAGCAGGGAAATCATTGACGAGCAGTACTTC. Its protein product is CASSREIIDEQYF.

V gene TRBV5-1 combines with J gene TRBJ2-2, with TRBD1 identical over 7 bases. Trimming at V came to 4 bases and at J to 5 bases, leaving 5 bases not matched to a gene. The CDR3 is made up of 14 amino acids. Germline values: CDR1 SGHRS, CDR2 YFSETQ. The CDR3 nucleotides read TGCGCCAGCAGCCGACAGGGCTTAACCGGGGAGCTGTTTTTT. This encodes CASSRQGLTGELFF.

V gene TRBV29-1 combines with J gene TRBJ2-1; D might be TRBD1 (7 bases). V lost 5 bases and J 9 bases, leaving 11 bases between the germline ends. Per germline, CDR1 SQVTM and CDR2 ANQGSEA. The CDR3 contains 11 residues. CDR3 protein: CSVHRGGEQFF. DNA for the CDR3: TGCAGCGTTCACAGGGGAGGTGAGCAGTTCTTC.

V and J are TRBV4-2 and TRBJ1-6, with D unclear. Germline assignment: CDR1 LGHNA and CDR2 YNFKEQ. V lost 0 bases and J 0 bases, leaving 3 bases between the germline ends. This CDR3 spans 15 amino acids. CDR3 coding DNA: TGTGCCAGCAGCCAAGATCACTCCTATAATTCACCCCTCCACTTT. It encodes CASSQDHSYNSPLHF.

The V and J genes are TRBV4-2 and TRBJ2-4; D possibly corresponds to TRBD2 (6 bases). With 6 bases removed from V and 0 bases from J, the gap between germline ends came to 21 bases. The germline V gene has CDR1 LGHNA and CDR2 YNFKEQ. CDR3 length: 18 residues. This chain's CDR3 is CASRWFTRGLKAKNIQYF. The DNA of the CDR3 is TGTGCCAGCAGATGGTTCACGCGGGGTCTTAAAGCCAAAAACATTCAGTACTTC.

The chain joins TRBV9 to TRBJ2-2, with 8 bases that match TRBD1. The germline gives CDR1 SGDLS, CDR2 YYNGEE. There are 16 residues in the CDR3. The V and J ends lost 0 bases and 3 bases, in that order; junction bases with no gene match: 4. The CDR3 nucleotides read TGTGCCAGCAGCGTAGCGGGACAGGTATACACCGGGGAGCTGTTTTTT. Its protein product is CASSVAGQVYTGELFF. Together with reference TRBV9 and TRBJ2-2, the CDR3 gives the full variable domain: DSGVTQTPKHLITATGQRVTLRCSPRSGDLSVYWYQQSLDQGLQFLIQYYNGEERAKGNILERFSAQQFPDLHSELNLSSLELGDSALYFCASSVAGQVYTGELFFGEGSRLTVL.

The CDR3 reads CASTRGNYNEQFF. The CDR3 bases are TGTGCCAGCACCAGGGGAAACTACAATGAGCAGTTCTTC. V and J are TRBV5-4 and TRBJ2-1; tentative D call: TRBD1 (6 bases). Germline V gives CDR1 SGHNT, CDR2 YYREEE (reference sequence). The V end was cut by 6 bases, the J end by 3 bases, with 10 bases between. This CDR3 has 13 residues. The full variable domain, rest sourced from reference TRBV5-4 and TRBJ2-1, is ETGVTQSPTHLIKTRGQQVTLRCSSQSGHNTVSWYQQALGQGPQFIFQYYREEENGRGNFPPRFSGLQFPNYSSELNVNALELDDSALYLCASTRGNYNEQFFGPGTRLTVL.

The chain recombines TRBV6-5 with TRBJ2-7; 7 bases fit TRBD1. Unmatched junction bases numbered 2, after V lost 0 bases and J lost 3 bases. The CDR3 is 14 amino acids. The V gene's germline CDR1 is MNHEY and CDR2 SVGAGI. This chain's CDR3 is CASSYSWDSYEQYF. The CDR3 DNA is TGTGCCAGCAGTTACTCGTGGGACAGCTACGAGCAGTACTTC.

There are a few counts of this clone. The same CDR3 is also encoded by other DNA sequences in this sample. The chain carries TRBV6-5 and TRBJ1-6; TRBD1 agrees at 8 bases. Looked up from germline, CDR1 is MNHEY and CDR2 is SVGAGI. The CDR3 is 14 amino acids. With V trimmed by 4 bases and J by 7 bases, 3 bases remained unmatched. This CDR3 is CASSFTGGNSPLHF. For the CDR3, the DNA is TGTGCCAGCAGTTTCACAGGGGGGAATTCACCCCTCCACTTT.

As concerns this clone: At one end, the junction sequence differs from germline, possibly due to a read error. The chain carries TRBV7-9 and TRBJ2-1, with D possibly TRBD2 on 7 matching bases. The CDR3 loop spans 17 amino acids. The germline CDR1 and CDR2 sequences are SEHNR and FQNEAQ (reference sequence). This CDR3 reads CSSSLGRGGKDYNEQFF. As DNA, the CDR3 is TGTTCCAGCAGCTTAGGTAGGGGGGGGAAAGACTACAATGAGCAGTTCTTC.

The count of this clone is one. CDR3 sequence: CASSLTTTDTGELFF. The CDR3 coding sequence is TGTGCCAGCAGCTTAACCACTACTGACACCGGGGAGCTGTTTTTT. The genes are TRBV7-2 and TRBJ2-2; no clear D. The germline gives CDR1 SGHTA, CDR2 FQGNSA. V lost 2 bases and J lost 3, with 10 bases in between. CDR3 length: 15 residues.

CDR3 in amino acids: CASSYLLPGELFF. The DNA of the CDR3 is TGTGCCAGCAGTTACCTACTACCCGGGGAGCTGTTTTTT. This chain connects TRBV6-6 to TRBJ2-2; D unclear. CDR1 is MNHNY and CDR2 is SVGAGI in the germline V gene (reference sequence). Deletions cut 2 bases from V and 6 bases from J, with 7 bases between. There are 13 residues in the CDR3.

This clone was counted only a few times. The rearrangement links TRBV18 to TRBJ2-2, with D possibly TRBD1 on 5 matching bases. Trimming stripped 4 bases from V and 0 bases from J, with 12 bases between. The length of the CDR3 is 16 residues. Germline loops: CDR1 KGHSH, CDR2 LQKENI. The DNA for the CDR3 is TGTGCCAGCTCACTCGCACAGGCGGCGAACACCGGGGAGCTGTTTTTT. It codes for CASSLAQAANTGELFF.

The DNA for the CDR3 is TGTGCCAGCAGCTCAGAACAGGGACAGGGGGCCGGGAGGGATCAGCCCCAGCATTTT. The encoded protein is CASSSEQGQGAGRDQPQHF. V usage is TRBV5-5 and J usage is TRBJ1-5, with 12 bases lining up with TRBD1. The J segment lost 5 bases and the V segment lost 3 bases, leaving 15 bases of the junction unmatched. CDR1 is SGHKS and CDR2 is YYEKEE in the germline V gene (reference sequence). CDR3 length: 19 amino acids.

This clone has only a few counts. V is TRBV19 and J is TRBJ2-1, with a weak D call TRBD2 (5 bases). Germline CDR1 LNHDA, CDR2 SQIVND (reference sequence). Deletions cut 10 bases from V and 4 bases from J, with 17 bases between. The CDR3 contains 14 residues. CDR3 loop: CATAPPPGYNEQFF. CDR3 nucleotides: TGTGCCACCGCGCCTCCCCCGGGGTACAATGAGCAGTTCTTC.

V usage is TRBV9 and J usage is TRBJ2-3; TRBD1 might be the D (6 bases). V was shortened by 4 bases and J by 0 bases, with 12 bases between the two germline ends. This CDR3 contains 15 residues. Germline V gene sequence: CDR1 SGDLS, CDR2 YYNGEE. This chain's CDR3 is CASSSTGWSTDTQYF. In DNA, the CDR3 is TGTGCCAGCAGCTCCACAGGGTGGAGCACAGATACGCAGTATTTT.